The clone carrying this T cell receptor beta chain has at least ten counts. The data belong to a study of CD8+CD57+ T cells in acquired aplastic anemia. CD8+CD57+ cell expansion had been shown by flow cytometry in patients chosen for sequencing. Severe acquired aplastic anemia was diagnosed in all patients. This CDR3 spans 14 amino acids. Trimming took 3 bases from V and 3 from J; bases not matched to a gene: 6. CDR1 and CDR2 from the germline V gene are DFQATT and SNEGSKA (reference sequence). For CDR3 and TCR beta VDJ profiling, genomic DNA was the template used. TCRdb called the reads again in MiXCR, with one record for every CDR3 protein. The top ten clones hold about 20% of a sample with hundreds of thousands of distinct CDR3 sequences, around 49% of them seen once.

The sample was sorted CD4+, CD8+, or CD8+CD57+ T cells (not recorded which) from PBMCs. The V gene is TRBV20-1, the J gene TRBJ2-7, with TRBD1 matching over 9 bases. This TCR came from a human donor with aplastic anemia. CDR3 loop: CSARGDRGFYEQYF. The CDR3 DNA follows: TGCAGTGCTAGGGGTGACAGGGGGTTCTACGAGCAGTACTTC.